Below are 11 T cell receptor beta chains sequenced from a single sample in a study of shared clonotypes between healthy human individuals. Here immunoSEQ multiplex PCR was the method, and the copy in TCRdb shows in-frame clones only, minus some. The table shows some 980,000 clones, with 76% occurring only once. The specimen was memory CD4+ T cells sorted from blood. Subset defined: CD45RA-negative fraction. Every receptor here comes from a young man in good health.

The rearrangement joins TRBV19 to TRBJ2-5; TRBD1 aligns across 9 bases. The CDR3 has 16 amino acids. The V gene end was trimmed by 4 bases and the J gene end by 3 bases; junction bases not matched to a gene: 9. CDR1 and CDR2 (germline): LNHDA, SQIVND (reference sequence). The CDR3 loop is CASSTGTGRGEETQYF. For the CDR3, the DNA is TGTGCCAGTAGTACCGGGACAGGGAGGGGGGAAGAGACCCAGTACTTC.

Note on this clone: Other DNA sequences in this specimen translate into the identical CDR3. The CDR3 loop is CAWSGGETQYF. DNA for the CDR3: TGTGCCTGGAGTGGGGGAGAGACCCAGTACTTC. The chain is built from TRBV30 and TRBJ2-5; no clear D gene. V was pared by 1 base and J by 4 bases, with 4 bases between. The CDR3 is 11 residues long. Germline-derived CDR1 and CDR2 are GTSNPN and SVGIG (reference sequence). Full variable domain (remainder filled in from reference TRBV30 and TRBJ2-5): SQTIHQWPATLVQPVGSPLSLECTVEGTSNPNLYWYRQAAGRGLQLLFYSVGIGQISSEVPQNLSASRPQDRQFILSSKKLLLSDSGFYLCAWSGGETQYFGPGTRLLVL.

V gene TRBV6-1 combines with J gene TRBJ2-5, with a tentative D call TRBD1 (5 bases). The CDR3 runs to 17 residues. With 4 bases removed from V and 0 bases from J, the gap between germline ends came to 18 bases. Germline V gene sequence: CDR1 MNHNS, CDR2 SASEGT. The CDR3 loop reads CASSAVWGSSNQETQYF. CDR3 in DNA: TGTGCCAGCAGTGCGGTGTGGGGCTCCAGCAACCAAGAGACCCAGTACTTC.

CDR3 bases: TGCGCCAGCAGCCAAGAGGACAGAACTAATGAAAAACTGTTTTTT. This translates into CASSQEDRTNEKLFF. The V call is TRBV4-1, the J call TRBJ1-4; perhaps TRBD1 as D (6 bases). The CDR3 runs 15 residues. From germline, CDR1 is MGHRA and CDR2 YSYEKL. V was clipped by 0 bases and J by 1 base, with 6 bases between them.

This chain joins TRBV7-9 and TRBJ1-4; no firm D call. The CDR3 totals 15 residues. Trimming left V 6 bases short and J 4 bases short, with 15 bases between. The germline gives CDR1 SEHNR, CDR2 FQNEAQ (reference sequence). CDR3: CASSLPVPDNEKLFF. The CDR3 DNA reads as TGTGCCAGCAGTTTACCGGTACCAGATAATGAAAAACTGTTTTTT.

The V call is TRBV19, the J call TRBJ1-6; D is unresolved. Germline V gene lookup returns CDR1 LNHDA and CDR2 SQIVND (reference sequence). Trimming left V 2 bases short and J 9 bases short, with 14 bases between. The CDR3 is made up of 15 amino acids. The CDR3 DNA is TGTGCCAGTAGTATATGGAGGGCTGCGGGTTCACCCCTCCACTTT. Amino acids: CASSIWRAAGSPLHF.

The CDR3 protein is CASSERIRSGRNTIYF. In nucleotides, the CDR3 is TGCGCCAGCAGTGAAAGGATCCGATCTGGGAGAAACACCATATATTTT. The chain links TRBV10-2 to TRBJ1-3; no clear D gene. Germline CDR1 reads WSHSY; CDR2 reads SAAADI. The CDR3 is 16 residues long. Trimming took 3 bases from V and 5 from J, leaving 17 bases between them.

This clone is a singleton in its sample. The CDR3 is CASSLASRSYEQYF. The CDR3 DNA reads TGTGCCAGCAGCTTAGCTAGCAGATCCTACGAGCAGTACTTC. The V and J genes are TRBV7-6 and TRBJ2-7; D is undetermined. Germline V gene lookup returns CDR1 SGHVS and CDR2 FNYEAQ. V was shortened by 0 bases and J by 1 base, with 7 bases between the two germline ends. The CDR3 totals 14 residues.

This clone was found a few times. The V gene is TRBV7-9, the J gene TRBJ2-5, with 16 nucleotides matching TRBD2. Per the germline V gene, CDR1 is SEHNR and CDR2 is FQNEAQ (reference sequence). J lost 1 base, V lost 5 bases, and 4 bases had no gene match. The length of the CDR3 is 17 residues. CDR3 DNA sequence: TGTGCCAGCAGCCCAGGGACTAGCGGGGGGGCCCAAGAGACCCAGTACTTC. Its protein product is CASSPGTSGGAQETQYF.

The sample holds a few counts of this clone. V usage is TRBV7-3 and J usage is TRBJ1-1; 9 positions agree with TRBD1. The CDR3 totals 13 residues. After removal of 8 bases from V and 5 bases from J, the junction contained 6 bases not matched to a gene. Looked up from germline, CDR1 is SGHTA and CDR2 is FQGTGA. CDR3 sequence reads: CASGRDRETEAFF. CDR3 DNA: TGTGCCAGCGGCAGGGACAGGGAGACTGAAGCTTTCTTT.

The chain joins TRBV6-6 to TRBJ1-5; possible D gene TRBD1, 5 bases. The CDR3 has 14 residues. V lost 10 bases and J 2 bases, leaving 15 bases between the germline ends. CDR1 and CDR2 from the germline V gene are MNHNY and SVGAGI (reference sequence). CDR3 in amino acids: CATVSGLGNQPQHF. The CDR3 DNA reads TGTGCCACCGTCTCAGGGCTGGGCAATCAGCCCCAGCATTTT.